Below, 17 T cell receptor beta chains from the same sample are listed, as sequenced in a study of blood T cell repertoires in COVID-19. The method was immunoSEQ multiplex PCR; TCRdb's version includes in-frame clones alone and lacks a portion of them. This sample has around 80,000 clones, with about 87% found just once. Sequencing input: peripheral blood. These receptors were obtained from a human donor in a cohort sampled during active COVID-19.

V gene TRBV6-5 combines with J gene TRBJ1-2, with 7 bases that match TRBD1. This CDR3 has 13 residues. V shed 6 bases, J shed 8 bases, and the junction held 9 bases outside the gene matches. Germline-derived CDR1 and CDR2 are MNHEY and SVGAGI. The CDR3 DNA reads TGTGCCAGCAGCCGATACCAGGGGGGCGGCTACACCTTC. This codes for CASSRYQGGGYTF.

V is TRBV4-1 and J is TRBJ1-2; possibly TRBD1 for D (5 bases). CDR3 length: 15 residues. Trimming shortened V by 4 bases and J by 2 bases, and 14 bases separated the two germline ends. Germline values: CDR1 MGHRA, CDR2 YSYEKL. CDR3 DNA: TGCGCCAGCAGCCCAGAGGCGGGGGGAAACTATGGCTACACCTTC. The encoded protein is CASSPEAGGNYGYTF.

The rearrangement joins TRBV19 to TRBJ2-1, with 10 bases that match TRBD2. V lost 7 bases to trimming and J lost 4 bases; unmatched junction nucleotides: 10. The CDR3 loop spans 16 amino acids. Germline CDR1 reads LNHDA; CDR2 reads SQIVND (reference sequence). This CDR3 is CASTGVAGGQYNEQFF. In DNA, the CDR3 is TGTGCCAGTACCGGAGTAGCGGGAGGACAATACAATGAGCAGTTCTTC. Drawing the rest from reference TRBV19 and TRBJ2-1, the complete variable domain is DGGITQSPKYLFRKEGQNVTLSCEQNLNHDAMYWYRQDPGQGLRLIYYSQIVNDFQKGDIAEGYSVSREKKESFPLTVTSAQKNPTAFYLCASTGVAGGQYNEQFFGPGTRLTVL.

The V call is TRBV5-4, the J call TRBJ1-6; tentatively, D is TRBD1 (5 bases). The CDR3 runs 15 residues. Trimming pared 3 bases from V and 7 bases from J, leaving 14 bases between. CDR1 is SGHNT, CDR2 YYREEE, per germline (reference sequence). The CDR3 reads CASSSVSGYNSPLHF. The CDR3 region has the DNA TGTGCCAGCAGCTCGGTTTCAGGGTACAATTCACCCCTCCACTTT.

The rearrangement joins TRBV7-3 to TRBJ2-5; 7 bases are a match to TRBD1. The CDR3 sequence is 14 residues long. V trimming: 3 bases; J trimming: 0 bases; junction bases outside the gene matches: 1. The germline CDR1 and CDR2 sequences are SGHTA and FQGTGA. CDR3: CASSFGTDQETQYF. CDR3 in DNA: TGTGCCAGCAGCTTCGGGACAGACCAAGAGACCCAGTACTTC. Full variable domain (missing parts from reference TRBV7-3 and TRBJ2-5): GAGVSQTPSNKVTEKGKYVELRCDPISGHTALYWYRQSLGQGPEFLIYFQGTGAADDSGLPNDRFFAVRPEGSVSTLKIQRTERGDSAVYLCASSFGTDQETQYFGPGTRLLVL.

The chain is built from TRBV27 and TRBJ1-5, with 9 bases matching TRBD1. The CDR3 is 16 amino acids. Losses at the gene ends were 6 bases for V and 4 bases for J; bases not matched to a gene: 10. Germline values: CDR1 MNHEY, CDR2 SMNVEV (reference sequence). DNA for the CDR3: TGTGCCAGCAGCCCCAAACAGGGGGCTGCAAATCAGCCCCAGCATTTT. Translating it yields CASSPKQGAANQPQHF.

The chain carries TRBV7-8 and TRBJ2-7; D perhaps matches TRBD2 (6 bases). V lost 1 base and J 2 bases, leaving 9 bases between the germline ends. This CDR3 has 14 residues. Germline lookup yields CDR1 SGHVS and CDR2 FQNEAQ. The CDR3 sequence is CASSLGRGTYEQYF. The CDR3 coding sequence is TGTGCCAGCAGCTTAGGTCGGGGGACCTACGAGCAGTACTTC.

The chain links TRBV30 to TRBJ2-1; unclear D gene. The CDR3 is made up of 13 amino acids. From germline, CDR1 is GTSNPN and CDR2 SVGIG (reference sequence). Trimming took 5 bases from V and 5 from J, leaving 13 bases between them. CDR3 loop: CAWGAADNNEQFF. Here the CDR3 DNA reads TGTGCCTGGGGTGCGGCAGATAACAATGAGCAGTTCTTC.

V and J are TRBV7-9 and TRBJ1-1; no firm D call. V gave up 0 bases and J gave up 4 bases, with 12 bases separating them. Germline values: CDR1 SEHNR, CDR2 FQNEAQ (reference sequence). This CDR3 spans 15 amino acids. CDR3 sequence reads: CASSLAPGGGTEAFF. CDR3 in DNA: TGTGCCAGCAGCTTAGCTCCGGGAGGCGGCACTGAAGCTTTCTTT.

The rearrangement joins TRBV19 to TRBJ1-1; 10 nucleotides agree with TRBD1. CDR1 is LNHDA, CDR2 SQIVND, per germline (reference sequence). The V segment lost 3 bases and the J segment 1 base; nucleotides outside the gene matches: 11. CDR3 length: 18 amino acids. In DNA form, the CDR3 reads TGTGCCAGTAGTATTTTTCGACAGGGGGCTGAAAGGAACACTGAAGCTTTCTTT. The encoded protein is CASSIFRQGAERNTEAFF.

The genes are TRBV30 and TRBJ1-6; the D is unclear. This CDR3 has 11 amino acids. Germline V gives CDR1 GTSNPN, CDR2 SVGIG (reference sequence). Trimming left V 4 bases short and J 14 bases short, with 12 bases between. The CDR3 region has the DNA TGTGCCTGGAACCCAGGCGGGGCCCTCCACTTT. Translated, it gives CAWNPGGALHF.

V is TRBV5-6 and J is TRBJ2-1; 7 bases align to TRBD1. The ends lost 7 bases at V and 5 bases at J; junction bases unmatched: 12. Germline V gives CDR1 SGHDT, CDR2 YYEEEE. The CDR3 consists of 15 residues. CDR3 nucleotides: TGTGCCAGCCGATCGAGCCGGACAGGAGACAATGAGCAGTTCTTC. It encodes CASRSSRTGDNEQFF.

The chain links TRBV6-4 to TRBJ2-1; 7 bases match TRBD2. The CDR3 is made up of 14 amino acids. CDR1 and CDR2 (germline): MRHNA, SNTAGT. Germline trimming cut 4 bases from V and 9 bases from J; bases unmatched to any gene: 9. The CDR3 nucleotides are TGTGCCAGCAGTGCTCAAGCACTAGCGCGTGAGCAGTTCTTC. Translated: CASSAQALAREQFF.

The V and J genes are TRBV19 and TRBJ1-2; 11 nucleotides align to TRBD1. CDR1 is LNHDA and CDR2 is SQIVND in the germline V gene (reference sequence). CDR3 length: 14 amino acids. The trim removed 4 bases at V and 2 bases at J, leaving 0 bases unmatched. In DNA, the CDR3 is TGTGCCAGTAGTAGGGACAGGGGGAACTATGGCTACACCTTC. It encodes CASSRDRGNYGYTF.

The chain is built from TRBV5-1 and TRBJ2-7; TRBD2 matches at 10 bases. The length of the CDR3 is 14 residues. V dropped 8 bases and J dropped 2; count of bases not matched to a gene: 7. Per germline, CDR1 SGHRS and CDR2 YFSETQ. CDR3 bases: TGCGCCAGTAGCAGGGGACTAGCGACCTACGAGCAGTACTTC. It encodes CASSRGLATYEQYF. The full variable domain, its missing parts supplied by reference TRBV5-1 and TRBJ2-7, is KAGVTQTPRYLIKTRGQQVTLSCSPISGHRSVSWYQQTPGQGLQFLFEYFSETQRNKGNFPGRFSGRQFSNSRSEMNVSTLELGDSALYLCASSRGLATYEQYFGPGTRLTVT.

The J gene is TRBJ1-1, the V gene TRBV19; tentative D call: TRBD1 (5 bases). The V and J ends lost 6 bases and 2 bases respectively, with 13 bases between them. This CDR3 spans 14 amino acids. CDR1 and CDR2 (germline): LNHDA, SQIVND (reference sequence). The CDR3 bases are TGTGCCAGTAGCCCGACCGGGGGAAACACTGAAGCTTTCTTT. Its protein is CASSPTGGNTEAFF. The full variable domain, rest sourced from reference TRBV19 and TRBJ1-1, is DGGITQSPKYLFRKEGQNVTLSCEQNLNHDAMYWYRQDPGQGLRLIYYSQIVNDFQKGDIAEGYSVSREKKESFPLTVTSAQKNPTAFYLCASSPTGGNTEAFFGQGTRLTVV.

The V call is TRBV7-2, the J call TRBJ1-5; TRBD1 matches 7 bases. Germline V gene sequence: CDR1 SGHTA, CDR2 FQGNSA. V trimming: 5 bases; J trimming: 6 bases; junction bases outside the gene matches: 7. The length of the CDR3 is 14 residues. CDR3 nucleotide sequence: TGTGCCAGCAGCCCCAGACAGGGTAGTCAGCCCCAGCATTTT. Amino acid sequence: CASSPRQGSQPQHF.